This TCR beta chain was identified during a study of cytomegalovirus exposure and HLA in healthy donors. Whole-study findings and limits: Most TCR sequences showed up rarely, but some public TCRs showed up in many donors. TCR beta V segments were, for the most part, productive about 87% or about 30% of the time in an earlier analysis.

It was with 60 Vbeta and 13 Jbeta primers that the PCR ran. The method was immunoSEQ multiplex PCR; TCRdb's version includes in-frame clones alone and lacks a portion of them. The sample gives approximately 50,000 clones, about 57% of which show up once; about an eighth is in the top ten. The table lists this clone with a count of one. The antigen is not known. This clonotype was sampled from a human donor in good health. The sample was PBMCs.

The CDR3: CASGGGPSYEQYF. Here the CDR3 DNA reads TGTGCCAGCGGAGGGGGCCCATCCTACGAGCAGTACTTC. The V and J genes are TRBV19 and TRBJ2-7; weak D call: TRBD1 (7 bases). Germline CDR1 is LNHDA and CDR2 is SQIVND (reference sequence). The V end lost 9 bases, the J end lost 1 base, and 13 bases lay between the germline ends. The CDR3 extends over 13 amino acids.